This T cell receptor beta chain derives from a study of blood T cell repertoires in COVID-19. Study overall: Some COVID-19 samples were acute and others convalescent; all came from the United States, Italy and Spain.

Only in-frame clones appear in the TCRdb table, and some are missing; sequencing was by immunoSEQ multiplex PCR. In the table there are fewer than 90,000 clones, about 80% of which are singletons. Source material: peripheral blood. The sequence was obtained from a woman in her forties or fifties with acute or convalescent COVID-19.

The CDR3 here is CASSLWGVTEAFF. The CDR3 region has the DNA TGTGCCAGCAGTTTATGGGGAGTGACTGAAGCTTTCTTT. The chain joins TRBV12-3 or TRBV12-4 to TRBJ1-1; D is unresolved. The CDR3 is 13 amino acids. Deletions cut 2 bases from V and 5 bases from J, with 9 bases between.